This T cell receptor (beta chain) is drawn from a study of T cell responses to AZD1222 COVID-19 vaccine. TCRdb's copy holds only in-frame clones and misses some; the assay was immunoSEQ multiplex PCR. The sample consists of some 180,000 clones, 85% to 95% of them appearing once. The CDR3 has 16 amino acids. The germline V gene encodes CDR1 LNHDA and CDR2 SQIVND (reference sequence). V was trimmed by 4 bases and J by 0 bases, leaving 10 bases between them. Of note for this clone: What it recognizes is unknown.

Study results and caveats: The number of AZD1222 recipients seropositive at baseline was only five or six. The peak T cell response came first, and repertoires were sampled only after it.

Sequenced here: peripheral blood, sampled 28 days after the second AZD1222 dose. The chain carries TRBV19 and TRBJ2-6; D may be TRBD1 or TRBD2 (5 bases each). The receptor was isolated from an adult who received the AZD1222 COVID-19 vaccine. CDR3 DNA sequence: TGTGCCAGTAGTAGGGGGACGGTCTCTGGGGCCAACGTCCTGACTTTC. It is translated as CASSRGTVSGANVLTF.